This TCR beta chain was sequenced for a study of T cell repertoires in cytomegalovirus infection. Findings of the study overall: In two of eight donors, the top clonotype was HLA-C-restricted CMV-specific.

Trimming removed 5 bases from V and 5 bases from J, with 17 bases in between. The CDR3 length is 15 residues. This clonotype appeared many times. Its specificity is not known. TCRdb reprocessed the reads via MiXCR and lists one record per CDR3 protein. This sample has 200,000 to 300,000 distinct CDR3 sequences; approximately 6.7% occur once, and the top ten carry less than 7.5%. The sequenced sample consisted of PBMCs. This clonotype was obtained from a human donor in good health (CMV status not recorded). Some clones in this sample may be carry-over from other donors' samples. The chain joins TRBV12-3 or TRBV12-4 to TRBJ2-3; TRBD1 might be the D (7 bases). The CDR3 protein is CASSPRRGRGDTQYF. In DNA, the CDR3 is TGTGCCAGCAGTCCCAGGAGGGGGCGCGGAGATACGCAGTATTTT.